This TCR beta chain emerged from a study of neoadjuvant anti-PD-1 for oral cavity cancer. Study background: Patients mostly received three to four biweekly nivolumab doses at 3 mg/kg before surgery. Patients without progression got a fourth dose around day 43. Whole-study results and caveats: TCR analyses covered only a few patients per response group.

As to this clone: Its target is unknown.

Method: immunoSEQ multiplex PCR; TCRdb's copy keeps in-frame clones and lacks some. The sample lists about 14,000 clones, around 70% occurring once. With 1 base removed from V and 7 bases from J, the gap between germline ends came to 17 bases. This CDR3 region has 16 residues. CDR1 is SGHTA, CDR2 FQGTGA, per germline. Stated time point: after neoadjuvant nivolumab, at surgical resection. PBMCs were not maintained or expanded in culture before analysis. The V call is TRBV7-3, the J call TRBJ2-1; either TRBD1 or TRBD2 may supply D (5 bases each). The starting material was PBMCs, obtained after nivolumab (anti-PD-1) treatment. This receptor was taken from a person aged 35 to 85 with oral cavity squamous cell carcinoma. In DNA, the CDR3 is TGTGCCAGCAGCTTAAGCGCGGCGGGTCCAGGGAATGAGCAGTTCTTC. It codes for CASSLSAAGPGNEQFF.